This T cell receptor (beta chain) comes out of a study of T cell changes during pregnancy in multiple sclerosis. The trim removed 4 bases at V and 0 bases at J, leaving 6 bases unmatched. The length of the CDR3 is 15 residues. Germline CDR1 and CDR2: SGDLS and YYNGEE. This table comes from immunoSEQ multiplex PCR, and its TCRdb copy is limited to in-frame clones, with some not included. The sample has about 67,000 clones, roughly 92% seen once. This sequence joins TRBV9 and TRBJ1-1; TRBD1 agrees at 7 bases. Here the sequenced sample was peripheral blood, taken in the first trimester of pregnancy. This clonotype was obtained from a female donor in good health, enrolled as a control in a pregnancy study. CDR3 region: CASSLSTGLNTEAFF. DNA of the CDR3: TGTGCCAGCAGCTTATCGACAGGGTTGAACACTGAAGCTTTCTTT.